The clone carrying this TCR beta chain was seen repeatedly, ten times or more. All TCR cDNA molecules were individually tagged with a unique molecular identifier. TCRdb passed the 5' RACE reads through MiXCR, listing each CDR3 protein once. The table lists 3,000 to 4,000 distinct CDR3 sequences, about 7.7% of them singletons. V was shortened by 2 bases and J by 3 bases, with 7 bases between the two germline ends. Germline V gene lookup returns CDR1 ENHRY and CDR2 SYGVKD. The length of the CDR3 is 13 residues. Time point given: sample taken at primary tumor resection. Tumor, nontumor lung or frozen PBMC supplied whole RNA, sequenced without sorting. The 72 donors had untreated early-stage non-small cell lung cancer. This entry is derived from a study of spatial heterogeneity in lung cancer.

This receptor was identified in a male donor with early-stage non-small cell lung cancer. The V gene is TRBV10-3, the J gene TRBJ1-2; a weak D match, TRBD1 (5 bases). The sequenced sample was normal lung tissue next to the tumor, obtained at surgery. This chain's CDR3 is CAISETGDYGYTF. CDR3 nucleotide sequence: TGTGCCATCAGTGAGACAGGTGACTATGGCTACACCTTC.